This T cell receptor beta chain was observed in a study of shared clonotypes between healthy human individuals. Study findings and constraints: Rarefaction curves obtained for sorted subsets showed sequencing incomplete despite large depth. In general, naive subsets displayed greater estimated richness than memory subsets did. Clonotype sharing among donors likely depends on sequencing depth.

At deep level, the assay was performed. Only in-frame clones appear in the TCRdb table, and some are missing; sequencing was by immunoSEQ multiplex PCR. The sample has 2.3 million or so clones, 85% to 95% seen once. The CDR3 loop spans 11 amino acids. V was clipped by 5 bases and J by 6 bases, with 6 bases between them. The germline CDR1 and CDR2 sequences are SEHNR and FQNEAQ (reference sequence). Only one count was recorded for this clone. Its antigen is not identified. This chain links TRBV7-9 with TRBJ2-3; D call uncertain. The clonotype was recovered from a man between 18 and 29 years old in good health. Some clones in this sample may be carry-over from other donors' samples. Sequenced material: naive CD4+ T cells from PBMCs. The subset denotes: CD45RA+ positively selected. The CDR3 bases are TGTGCCAGCAGCATGGGGGATACGCAGTATTTT. Translation: CASSMGDTQYF.